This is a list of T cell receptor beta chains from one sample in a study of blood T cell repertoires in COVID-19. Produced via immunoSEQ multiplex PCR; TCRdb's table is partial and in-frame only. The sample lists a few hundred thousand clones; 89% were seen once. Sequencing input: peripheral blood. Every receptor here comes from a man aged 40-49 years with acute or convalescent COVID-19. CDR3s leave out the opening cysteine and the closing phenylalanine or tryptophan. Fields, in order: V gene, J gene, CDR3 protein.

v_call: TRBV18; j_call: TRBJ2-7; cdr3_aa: ASSPEDRPYEQY
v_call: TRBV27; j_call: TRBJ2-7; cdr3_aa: ASSWTGSSIYEQY
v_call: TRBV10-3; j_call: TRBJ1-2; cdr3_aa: AISESAGRNGYT
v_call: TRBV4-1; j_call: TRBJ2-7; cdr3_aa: ASSHLWRKLAGVYSEQY
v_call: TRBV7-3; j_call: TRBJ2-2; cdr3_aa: ASRGSSGELF
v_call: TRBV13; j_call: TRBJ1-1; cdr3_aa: ARYEAF
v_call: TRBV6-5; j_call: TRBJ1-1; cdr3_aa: ASSYGQGTNEAF
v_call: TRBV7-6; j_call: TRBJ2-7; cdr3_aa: ASSLAGTGGTYEQY
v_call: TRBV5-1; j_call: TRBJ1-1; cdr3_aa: ASSLTGMNTEAF
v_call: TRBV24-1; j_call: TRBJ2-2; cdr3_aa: ATKDGGQGEGGELF
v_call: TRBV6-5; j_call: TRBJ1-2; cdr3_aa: ASTPGRLGGGYT
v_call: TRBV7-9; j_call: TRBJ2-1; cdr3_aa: ASSLPSGTGSSNEQF
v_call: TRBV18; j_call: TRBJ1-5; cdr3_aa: ASSPPDRAGQPQH
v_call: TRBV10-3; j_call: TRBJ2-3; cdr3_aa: AIRGTSTTSGDTQY
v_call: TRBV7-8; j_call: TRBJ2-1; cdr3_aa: ASSSITGGEQF
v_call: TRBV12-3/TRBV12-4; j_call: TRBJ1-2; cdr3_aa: ASSLTGDLH
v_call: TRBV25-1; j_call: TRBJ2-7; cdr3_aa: APRGEQY
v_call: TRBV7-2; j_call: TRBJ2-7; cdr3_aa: ASSLRLTGSSYEQY
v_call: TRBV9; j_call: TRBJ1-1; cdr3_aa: ASSVEGEGTEAF
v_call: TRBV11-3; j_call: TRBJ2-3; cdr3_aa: ASSRRQGVADTQY
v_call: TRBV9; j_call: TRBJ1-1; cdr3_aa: ASSGYTNTEAF
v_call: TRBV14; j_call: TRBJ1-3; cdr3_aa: ASSQYGNTIY
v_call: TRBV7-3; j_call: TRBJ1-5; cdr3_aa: ASSLTGGSNQPQH
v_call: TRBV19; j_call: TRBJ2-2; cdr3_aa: ASSVAGGYDTGELF
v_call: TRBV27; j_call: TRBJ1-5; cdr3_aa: ASSFLREVGNQPQH
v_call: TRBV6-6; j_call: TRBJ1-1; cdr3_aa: ASSLPIQGARDTEAF
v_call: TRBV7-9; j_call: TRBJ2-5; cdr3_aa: ASSPPARREIRETQY
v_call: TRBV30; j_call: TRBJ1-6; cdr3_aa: AWSVGLGNSPLH
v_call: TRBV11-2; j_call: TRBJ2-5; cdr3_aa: ASSSLAQTGETQY